This T cell receptor beta chain comes out of a study of CD8+CD57+ T cells in acquired aplastic anemia. The CDR3 sequence is 19 residues long. The trim removed 1 base at V and 0 bases at J, leaving 10 bases unmatched. CDR1 SGHAT and CDR2 FQDESV come from the germline V gene (reference sequence). TCR beta VDJ and CDR3 profiling used genomic DNA as template. TCRdb redid the calling of the reads with MiXCR, one entry per CDR3 protein. Of 450,000 to 550,000 distinct CDR3 sequences in the sample, under 40% were seen once. Whole-study results and caveats: Patients and healthy controls showed no significant CD8+ Simpson's diversity difference. A set of some 28 CD8+ CDR3 sequences was shared between patients and controls, and these sequences appeared highly expressed in patients.

For sequencing, patients were chosen who had shown expansion of CD8+CD57+ cells by flow cytometry. Only a few counts were recorded for this clonotype. What it binds is not known. Sample: sorted CD4+, CD8+, or CD8+CD57+ T cells (not recorded which) from PBMCs. The chain joins TRBV11-1 to TRBJ2-2; 8 bases match TRBD2. The sequence was obtained from a human donor with aplastic anemia. The CDR3 sequence: CASSLGPSGWGTNTGELFF. DNA of the CDR3: TGTGCCAGCAGCTTAGGACCTAGCGGGTGGGGTACGAACACCGGGGAGCTGTTTTTT.